These T cell receptor beta chains were read from a single sample in a study of blood T cells in healthy people across ages. MiXCR was run by TCRdb on the 5' RACE reads, yielding one entry per CDR3 protein. The table includes about 1 million distinct CDR3 sequences, about 25% detected once. The same specimen was also included in a second study, on T cells of mothers and their children.

What was sequenced was blood. The receptors originated from a girl aged 2 to 10 in good health. The CDR3 runs from the conserved cysteine through the conserved F or W. The order of the fields is V gene, J gene, clone size, CDR3 protein. Some rows mark clone size as missing; the rest say once, few, many or name a class of expanded clone.

v_call: TRBV7-9; j_call: TRBJ2-2; clone_size: NA; cdr3_aa: CASSSTGHRGGELFF
v_call: TRBV27; j_call: TRBJ1-5; clone_size: NA; cdr3_aa: CASSPISDLGFGNQPQHF
v_call: TRBV27; j_call: TRBJ2-7; clone_size: NA; cdr3_aa: CASSGTAETTGQYF
v_call: TRBV29-1; j_call: TRBJ2-2; clone_size: NA; cdr3_aa: CSVEGLGGNTGELFF
v_call: TRBV12-3/TRBV12-4; j_call: TRBJ2-2; clone_size: NA; cdr3_aa: CASSHRDRGIRAGELFF
v_call: TRBV29-1; j_call: TRBJ1-2; clone_size: few; cdr3_aa: CSDGTDYGYTF
v_call: TRBV6-5; j_call: TRBJ2-2; clone_size: NA; cdr3_aa: CASSYFLRIGDTGELFF
v_call: TRBV24-1; j_call: TRBJ1-2; clone_size: NA; cdr3_aa: CATSEPGPYGYTF
v_call: TRBV3-1; j_call: TRBJ2-5; clone_size: many; cdr3_aa: CASSHSQETQYF
v_call: TRBV14; j_call: TRBJ2-1; clone_size: few; cdr3_aa: CASSQVVFGGKRNEQFF
v_call: TRBV7-9; j_call: TRBJ2-7; clone_size: few; cdr3_aa: CASSLGAPDGEQYF
v_call: TRBV11-3; j_call: NA; clone_size: NA; cdr3_aa: CASSFQGLVSNEQFF
v_call: TRBV11-2; j_call: TRBJ1-1; clone_size: NA; cdr3_aa: CASSFFTGVNTEAFF
v_call: TRBV7-8; j_call: TRBJ2-7; clone_size: NA; cdr3_aa: CASSSPGGLYLEQYF
v_call: TRBV11-2; j_call: TRBJ2-7; clone_size: few; cdr3_aa: CASSLVDGSPFF
v_call: TRBV7-2; j_call: TRBJ2-5; clone_size: NA; cdr3_aa: CASSLEAARQETQYF
v_call: TRBV5-6; j_call: TRBJ2-5; clone_size: few; cdr3_aa: CASSAWTGGVETQYF
v_call: TRBV7-2; j_call: TRBJ2-4; clone_size: many; cdr3_aa: CASSSTPVQGKNIQYF
v_call: TRBV27; j_call: TRBJ2-7; clone_size: NA; cdr3_aa: CASSLEATPPYEQYF
v_call: TRBV28; j_call: TRBJ2-1; clone_size: NA; cdr3_aa: CAHCGEPLNEQFF
v_call: TRBV20-1; j_call: NA; clone_size: NA; cdr3_aa: CSAREASGRYEQYF
v_call: TRBV13; j_call: TRBJ2-4; clone_size: NA; cdr3_aa: CASSADYRGNIQYF
v_call: TRBV9; j_call: TRBJ1-3; clone_size: NA; cdr3_aa: CASSGGQQPGNTIYF
v_call: TRBV14; j_call: TRBJ2-7; clone_size: NA; cdr3_aa: CASSRGGTGQYF
v_call: TRBV7-2; j_call: TRBJ1-1; clone_size: many; cdr3_aa: CASSPLAFGTEAFF
v_call: TRBV28; j_call: TRBJ2-7; clone_size: few; cdr3_aa: CASGMGAGTYEQYF
v_call: TRBV21-1; j_call: TRBJ2-4; clone_size: few; cdr3_aa: CASSKAETSGISLAKNIQYF
v_call: TRBV7-3; j_call: TRBJ2-2; clone_size: NA; cdr3_aa: CASSWGPNTGELFF
v_call: TRBV10-3; j_call: TRBJ2-5; clone_size: few; cdr3_aa: CAISGLRGGGMQETQYF
v_call: TRBV6-5; j_call: TRBJ2-1; clone_size: few; cdr3_aa: CASSYPPEYNEQFF
v_call: TRBV7-9; j_call: TRBJ2-3; clone_size: few; cdr3_aa: CASRDEITDTQYF
v_call: TRBV28; j_call: TRBJ2-2; clone_size: NA; cdr3_aa: CASHDTYAGELFF
v_call: TRBV12-3/TRBV12-4; j_call: TRBJ2-4; clone_size: NA; cdr3_aa: CASSFGTGGLIIQYF
v_call: TRBV6-2/TRBV6-3; j_call: TRBJ2-7; clone_size: NA; cdr3_aa: CASRHTYEQYF
v_call: TRBV7-9; j_call: TRBJ1-1; clone_size: NA; cdr3_aa: CASSYRDRVGEMGPMSTEAFF
v_call: TRBV12-3/TRBV12-4; j_call: TRBJ1-2; clone_size: NA; cdr3_aa: CASRHQTGEIYGYTF
v_call: TRBV27; j_call: TRBJ2-7; clone_size: NA; cdr3_aa: CASRDYLTGEQYF
v_call: TRBV27; j_call: TRBJ2-3; clone_size: NA; cdr3_aa: CASRSLLTGVLSDTQYF
v_call: TRBV7-2; j_call: TRBJ1-5; clone_size: few; cdr3_aa: CASSPQGNNQPQHF
v_call: TRBV9; j_call: TRBJ1-6; clone_size: NA; cdr3_aa: CASSPSGRSTNSPLHF
v_call: TRBV29-1; j_call: NA; clone_size: NA; cdr3_aa: CSVIGTSGPEPLYEQYF
v_call: TRBV20-1; j_call: TRBJ2-3; clone_size: NA; cdr3_aa: CSARDYSRVGRGSDTQYF
v_call: TRBV6-6; j_call: TRBJ2-1; clone_size: few; cdr3_aa: CASSPGGGSPFF
v_call: TRBV25-1; j_call: TRBJ1-4; clone_size: few; cdr3_aa: CASSEYGGGSTNEKLFF
v_call: TRBV12-3/TRBV12-4; j_call: TRBJ1-6; clone_size: few; cdr3_aa: CASSDDRGNSPLHF
v_call: TRBV20-1; j_call: TRBJ2-3; clone_size: NA; cdr3_aa: CSARTSGEVDTQYF
v_call: TRBV20-1; j_call: TRBJ2-5; clone_size: NA; cdr3_aa: CSAWDRGETQYF
v_call: TRBV7-3; j_call: TRBJ2-1; clone_size: few; cdr3_aa: CASSTGLAGPFF
v_call: TRBV12-3/TRBV12-4; j_call: TRBJ2-1; clone_size: NA; cdr3_aa: CASSFGSGNEQFF
v_call: TRBV12-3/TRBV12-4; j_call: TRBJ1-5; clone_size: few; cdr3_aa: CASRQSPDQPQHF
v_call: TRBV3-1; j_call: TRBJ2-5; clone_size: once; cdr3_aa: CASSPLFTSGREGRRETQYF
v_call: TRBV5-1; j_call: TRBJ2-1; clone_size: NA; cdr3_aa: CASRSGGNEQFF
v_call: TRBV4-2; j_call: TRBJ1-1; clone_size: few; cdr3_aa: CASSQDTARQGNTEAFF
v_call: TRBV7-2; j_call: TRBJ2-1; clone_size: NA; cdr3_aa: CASSLAYGRSNEQFF
v_call: TRBV28; j_call: TRBJ1-5; clone_size: NA; cdr3_aa: CASFPSRTNNQPQHF
v_call: TRBV7-2; j_call: TRBJ2-1; clone_size: few; cdr3_aa: CASSLAIQRLAGGHNEQFF
v_call: TRBV27; j_call: TRBJ1-5; clone_size: few; cdr3_aa: CASSLGGTRPQHF
v_call: TRBV3-1; j_call: TRBJ1-1; clone_size: NA; cdr3_aa: CASSHRDTGPGFF
v_call: TRBV7-3; j_call: TRBJ2-3; clone_size: NA; cdr3_aa: CASSEPGLARGDTQYF
v_call: TRBV5-1; j_call: TRBJ2-7; clone_size: NA; cdr3_aa: CASRDRRSYEQYF